The following is a TCR beta chain sequence with its context. Measured with immunoSEQ multiplex PCR; TCRdb has only the in-frame clones, and not every one. This sample has nearly 200,000 clones; approximately 81% occur once, and the top ten carry around 21%. The data belong to a study of blood T cell repertoires in COVID-19. The CDR3 totals 15 residues. With 2 bases removed from V and 3 bases from J, the gap between germline ends came to 12 bases. Looked up from germline, CDR1 is MGHRA and CDR2 is YSYEKL. Material for sequencing was peripheral blood. The V call is TRBV4-1, the J call TRBJ2-3; a weak D match, TRBD2 (6 bases). This receptor was obtained from a human donor in a cohort sampled during active COVID-19. CDR3 DNA: TGCGCCAGCAGCCAACCGACTAGGATGACAGATACGCAGTATTTT. Translating it yields CASSQPTRMTDTQYF.